This TCR beta chain originates from a study of T-cell memory formation after mild COVID-19. The CDR3 totals 15 residues. V shed 2 bases and J shed 7 bases, with 17 bases lying between them. TCRdb reprocessed the 5' RACE reads via MiXCR and lists one record per CDR3 protein. Here the sample spans about 270,000 distinct CDR3 sequences, just over 15% being singletons. Regarding the study as a whole: Clones that got smaller from day 15 to 85 had even CD4/CD8, while clones growing later tipped toward CD4+.

As regards this clonotype: No antigen is known for it.

The material sequenced was PBMCs or a T cell subset sorted from them (not recorded which). The J gene is TRBJ1-1, the V gene TRBV12-3 or TRBV12-4, with unresolved D. This TCR derives from an adult woman who had mild COVID-19 (a few samples of this study predate the infection). Cell type and time point are not known. The CDR3 sequence is CASSLLVGGSNEAFF. The CDR3 bases are TGTGCCAGCAGTTTATTGGTGGGAGGGAGTAATGAAGCTTTCTTT.